The 20 T cell receptor beta chains below were found in one sample sequenced in a study of CD8 T cells in ankylosing spondylitis. TCRdb called the 5' RACE reads again in MiXCR, with one record for every CDR3 protein. The table lists a few hundred thousand distinct CDR3 sequences, 15% to 20% of them singletons. The sequenced material came from blood, either unsorted or a sorted T cell fraction (not recorded which). The receptors here all came from a male donor with ankylosing spondylitis or in good health (not recorded which).

The chain is built from TRBV7-6 and TRBJ1-1; the D gene is possibly TRBD1 (6 bases). There are 14 residues in the CDR3. The V end lost 5 bases, the J end lost 1 base, and 11 bases lay between the germline ends. Germline V gives CDR1 SGHVS, CDR2 FNYEAQ. CDR3 DNA: TGTGCCAGCAGCCAAGGGGGAGCGAACACTGAAGCTTTCTTT. Translation gives CASSQGGANTEAFF.

The rearrangement links TRBV9 to TRBJ2-5; TRBD1 matches at 7 bases. The CDR3 totals 15 residues. Germline V gene lookup returns CDR1 SGDLS and CDR2 YYNGEE. The V gene end was trimmed by 0 bases and the J gene end by 1 base; junction bases not matched to a gene: 3. For the CDR3, the DNA is TGTGCCAGCAGCGTAGCGGGGACAGTCCAAGAGACCCAGTACTTC. This encodes CASSVAGTVQETQYF.

V is TRBV27 and J is TRBJ1-2, with D uncertain. The CDR3 is 13 amino acids. Trimming took off 3 bases at V and 8 bases at J, with 13 bases between the two ends. Germline V gene sequence: CDR1 MNHEY, CDR2 SMNVEV (reference sequence). CDR3 in amino acids: CASSFGRGLGYTF. Here the CDR3 DNA reads TGTGCCAGCAGTTTTGGGAGAGGACTCGGCTACACCTTC.

This clonotype occurred many times. This chain uses TRBV28 with TRBJ2-1; 7 bases fit TRBD2. Per the germline V gene, CDR1 is MDHEN and CDR2 is SYDVKM. Trimming removed 5 bases from V and 0 bases from J; junction bases left unmatched: 22. The CDR3 is 21 amino acids. CDR3 bases: TGTGCCAGCAGTGACTTGATGGGACGGGGACGGCGGGAGCCCTCCTACAATGAGCAGTTCTTC. Protein: CASSDLMGRGRREPSYNEQFF.

This sequence joins TRBV7-8 and TRBJ2-7, with 7 bases lining up with TRBD2. The length of the CDR3 is 13 residues. Germline V lookup: CDR1 SGHVS, CDR2 FQNEAQ. The ends lost 5 bases at V and 4 bases at J; junction bases unmatched: 5. CDR3 amino acids: CASSTGLDYEQYF. In nucleotides, the CDR3 is TGTGCCAGCAGCACCGGACTAGATTACGAGCAGTACTTC.

This chain links TRBV20-1 with TRBJ2-2; D is ambiguous. Germline CDR1 DFQATT, CDR2 SNEGSKA (reference sequence). Trimming removed 0 bases from V and 2 bases from J, with 13 bases in between. There are 16 residues in the CDR3. For the CDR3, the DNA is TGCAGTGCTAGAGATTGGTCAGAAAAAAACACCGGGGAGCTGTTTTTT. Its protein product is CSARDWSEKNTGELFF.

The CDR3 DNA reads TGTGCCAGCAGCTCAACTAATGGACTAGCGGGAGGATCCTACGAGCAGTACTTC. This translates into CASSSTNGLAGGSYEQYF. This chain connects TRBV11-1 to TRBJ2-7; 14 bases are shared with TRBD2. V gave up 4 bases and J gave up 1 base; unmatched junction bases: 9. Germline CDR1 is SGHAT and CDR2 is FQDESV (reference sequence). The CDR3 sequence is 18 residues long.

The V call is TRBV10-2, the J call TRBJ2-7; 11 positions agree with TRBD2. Germline CDR1 reads WSHSY; CDR2 reads SAAADI. CDR3 size: 15 residues. The V segment lost 4 bases and the J segment 3 bases; nucleotides outside the gene matches: 5. For the CDR3, the DNA is TGCGCCAGCAGTGGGCTAGCGGGAGGTCGCTACGAGCAGTACTTC. It specifies CASSGLAGGRYEQYF.

V is TRBV27 and J is TRBJ2-3; 8 bases map to TRBD1. The junction had 12 bases not matched to a gene; V was cut back by 4 bases and J by 3 bases. The CDR3 has 17 amino acids. Germline CDR1 MNHEY, CDR2 SMNVEV (reference sequence). The CDR3 loop reads CASSSTLRQGPTDTQYF. The DNA for the CDR3 is TGTGCCAGCAGTTCAACCCTAAGACAGGGGCCTACAGATACGCAGTATTTT.

The chain recombines TRBV7-2 with TRBJ2-3, with D perhaps matching TRBD2 (6 bases). Germline assignment: CDR1 SGHTA and CDR2 FQGNSA. Between the trimmed V and J ends, which lost 1 base and 2 bases, there was a span of 10 bases. This CDR3 contains 15 residues. CDR3 DNA sequence: TGTGCCAGCAGCTTAGTTGGCGGGGTCACAGATACGCAGTATTTT. It translates to CASSLVGGVTDTQYF. The variable domain in full, completed from reference TRBV7-2 and TRBJ2-3, reads GAGVSQSPSNKVTEKGKDVELRCDPISGHTALYWYRQSLGQGLEFLIYFQGNSAPDKSGLPSDRFSAERTGGSVSTLTIQRTQQEDSAVYLCASSLVGGVTDTQYFGPGTRLTVL.

V is TRBV4-3 and J is TRBJ2-1; 7 bases match TRBD2. Germline V gene lookup returns CDR1 LGHNA and CDR2 YSLEER. The trim removed 4 bases at V and 3 bases at J, leaving 12 bases unmatched. This CDR3 has 17 residues. The CDR3, as DNA: TGCGCCAGCAGCCCGGACTTGAACCCTAGCGGCTACAATGAGCAGTTCTTC. Its protein is CASSPDLNPSGYNEQFF.

This clonotype was seen repeatedly, ten times or more. The genes are TRBV27 and TRBJ2-7, with 7 nucleotides matching TRBD2. CDR1 and CDR2 (germline): MNHEY, SMNVEV (reference sequence). The trim removed 2 bases at V and 3 bases at J, leaving 1 base unmatched. The CDR3 spans 13 residues. The CDR3 loop reads CASSLTGGYEQYF. The CDR3 bases are TGTGCCAGCAGTTTAACGGGGGGCTACGAGCAGTACTTC.

This sequence joins TRBV5-1 and TRBJ2-5; 7 bases map to TRBD2. V lost 6 bases and J lost 0; bases outside the gene matches: 5. The CDR3 covers 14 residues. Germline V gene sequence: CDR1 SGHRS, CDR2 YFSETQ. The CDR3 is CASMGLADQETQYF. The CDR3 DNA reads TGCGCCAGCATGGGGCTAGCGGACCAAGAGACCCAGTACTTC.

The chain is built from TRBV5-1 and TRBJ1-1; D is possibly TRBD1 (5 bases). Germline CDR1 reads SGHRS; CDR2 reads YFSETQ. Trimming took 0 bases from V and 5 from J, leaving 11 bases between them. CDR3 length: 14 residues. Here the CDR3 reads CASSLEGSGTEAFF. The CDR3 DNA reads TGCGCCAGCAGCTTGGAGGGGTCCGGAACTGAAGCTTTCTTT.

This clonotype was counted a few times. J is TRBJ2-1 and V is TRBV4-3; TRBD1 might be the D (5 bases). Trimming pared 3 bases from V and 4 bases from J, leaving 19 bases between. Germline V gene data show CDR1 as LGHNA and CDR2 as YSLEER. CDR3 length equals 17 residues. The CDR3 DNA is TGCGCCAGCAGCCAGGGAACCGACAGTTTACCTTACAATGAGCAGTTCTTC. Encoded protein: CASSQGTDSLPYNEQFF.

This clonotype was observed a few times. The V and J genes are TRBV9 and TRBJ2-2; 9 bases are a match to TRBD1. The V and J ends lost 3 bases and 6 bases, in that order; junction bases with no gene match: 9. The CDR3 loop spans 16 amino acids. Germline assignment: CDR1 SGDLS and CDR2 YYNGEE. CDR3 bases: TGTGCCAGCAGCGCTGGGGGGACAGGGTTCGCCGGGGAGCTGTTTTTT. Its protein is CASSAGGTGFAGELFF.

This chain's CDR3 is CASSQEVIGLAGAGEQYF. The CDR3 DNA is TGCGCCAGCAGCCAAGAAGTTATAGGACTAGCGGGAGCAGGTGAGCAGTACTTC. The V and J genes are TRBV4-3 and TRBJ2-7, with 13 bases lining up with TRBD2. The CDR3 covers 18 residues. From germline, CDR1 is LGHNA and CDR2 YSLEER. The junction had 12 bases not matched to a gene; V was cut back by 0 bases and J by 7 bases.

This clonotype has only a few counts. The V and J genes are TRBV7-6 and TRBJ2-2; 8 bases agree with TRBD2. CDR1 and CDR2 (germline): SGHVS, FNYEAQ. This CDR3 spans 16 amino acids. J lost 2 bases, V lost 6 bases, and 8 bases had no gene match. CDR3 residues: CASRSLAGGNTGELFF. The CDR3 bases are TGTGCCAGCAGAAGTCTGGCGGGAGGTAACACCGGGGAGCTGTTTTTT.

This clonotype was seen only a few times. This chain uses TRBV10-3 with TRBJ2-1, with 9 bases that match TRBD1. CDR1 is ENHRY, CDR2 SYGVKD, per germline. With 2 bases clipped from V and 8 bases from J, the junction kept 10 bases outside the gene matches. CDR3 length: 16 residues. This CDR3 is CAISEIPGQGRYEQFF. CDR3 nucleotides: TGTGCCATCAGTGAGATTCCGGGACAGGGTCGCTATGAGCAGTTCTTC.

This clonotype is a singleton in its sample. The chain employs TRBV29-1 and TRBJ2-7; 12 nucleotides line up with TRBD2. With V trimmed by 4 bases and J by 2 bases, 9 bases remained unmatched. This CDR3 region has 16 residues. Per the germline V gene, CDR1 is SQVTM and CDR2 is ANQGSEA. CDR3 nucleotide sequence: TGCAGCGTTGTGGGCCTACTAGCGGGAGGTACCTACGAGCAGTACTTC. Translation gives CSVVGLLAGGTYEQYF.